Below are 12 T cell receptor beta chains sequenced from a single sample in a study of cytomegalovirus exposure and HLA in healthy donors. PCR involved 60 Vbeta and 13 Jbeta primers. TCRdb keeps only in-frame clones here, not all; method: immunoSEQ multiplex PCR. The table lists about 100,000 clones, about 79% of them singletons. The sequencing sample was made of PBMCs. The receptors stem from a woman under 30 in good health and CMV-seronegative.

The chain employs TRBV13 and TRBJ1-2, with D perhaps TRBD1 (5 bases). Germline lookup yields CDR1 PRHDT and CDR2 FYEKMQ (reference sequence). The length of the CDR3 is 16 residues. Trimming took 1 base from V and 6 from J, leaving 18 bases between them. CDR3 nucleotide sequence: TGTGCCAGCAGCTTAGCTAACACTTGGGGAGGGGATGGCTACACCTTC. This gives the protein CASSLANTWGGDGYTF.

The V and J genes are TRBV9 and TRBJ2-2; the match to TRBD1 covers 9 bases. The CDR3 contains 17 residues. Looked up from germline, CDR1 is SGDLS and CDR2 is YYNGEE. J was trimmed by 2 bases and V by 0 bases; bases with no gene match: 5. CDR3 nucleotides: TGTGCCAGCAGCGTAGTCGGGACAGGGCGAAACACCGGGGAGCTGTTTTTT. It codes for CASSVVGTGRNTGELFF.

This clone has more than one count but fewer than ten. The rearrangement uses TRBV5-4 and TRBJ1-1; 7 bases are shared with TRBD1. The CDR3 contains 15 residues. Germline lookup yields CDR1 SGHNT and CDR2 YYREEE (reference sequence). The trim removed 0 bases at V and 4 bases at J, leaving 6 bases unmatched. CDR3 DNA: TGTGCCAGCAGCTTGGGAGGGGGCTTGAGCACTGAAGCTTTCTTT. Its translation is CASSLGGGLSTEAFF.

The chain recombines TRBV28 with TRBJ1-2; 7 bases match TRBD1. Trimming at V came to 4 bases and at J to 2 bases, leaving 16 bases not matched to a gene. This CDR3 comprises 18 residues. Per germline, CDR1 MDHEN and CDR2 SYDVKM. CDR3 sequence: CASSSRVTTGQTNYGYTF. CDR3 bases: TGTGCCAGCAGTTCACGTGTTACTACGGGACAGACAAACTATGGCTACACCTTC.

Comment on this clone: The junction and the germline gene differ at one end; a read error may be behind it. This chain connects TRBV7-9 to TRBJ2-1; 12 bases are shared with TRBD2. Germline loops: CDR1 SEHNR, CDR2 FQNEAQ (reference sequence). This CDR3 contains 14 residues. The CDR3 loop is CSSTPGLAGNEQFF. CDR3 coding DNA: TGTTCCAGCACCCCAGGACTAGCGGGAAATGAGCAGTTCTTC.

The gene calls are TRBV5-1 and TRBJ2-3, with 9 positions matching TRBD2. CDR3 length equals 15 residues. V lost 4 bases to trimming and J lost 2 bases; unmatched junction nucleotides: 5. Germline V lookup: CDR1 SGHRS, CDR2 YFSETQ. CDR3 in DNA: TGCGCCAGCAGCCCAGGGACTAGCCACACAGATACGCAGTATTTT. This sequence encodes CASSPGTSHTDTQYF.

The rearrangement links TRBV28 to TRBJ2-5; D not certain. Near its end, the DNA agrees better with TRBJ2-7, so the J call may be wrong. The CDR3 extends over 12 amino acids. Germline V gene sequence: CDR1 MDHEN, CDR2 SYDVKM. The CDR3 nucleotides read TGTGCCAGCAGCCAAGCTTTGGTCGAGCAGTACTTC. Protein: CASSQALVEQYF.

This clone was seen more than once but under ten times. V gene TRBV27 combines with J gene TRBJ2-7, with D tentatively TRBD2 (6 bases). From germline, CDR1 is MNHEY and CDR2 SMNVEV (reference sequence). V lost 5 bases, J lost 3 bases, and 14 bases lay in between. This CDR3 has 14 residues. CDR3 sequence reads: CASSQRWGGYEQYF. CDR3 bases: TGTGCCAGCAGTCAGAGGTGGGGAGGCTACGAGCAGTACTTC.

This sequence joins TRBV18 and TRBJ1-4; TRBD1 matches 8 bases. The trim removed 2 bases at V and 4 bases at J, leaving 3 bases unmatched. CDR1 is KGHSH, CDR2 LQKENI, per germline. The CDR3 runs to 15 residues. The CDR3 nucleotides read TGTGCCAGCTCACCAGCGACAGGGGTTAATGAAAAACTGTTTTTT. Protein: CASSPATGVNEKLFF. Drawing the rest from reference TRBV18 and TRBJ1-4, the complete variable domain is NAGVMQNPRHLVRRRGQEARLRCSPMKGHSHVYWYRQLPEEGLKFMVYLQKENIIDESGMPKERFSAEFPKEGPSILRIQQVVRGDSAAYFCASSPATGVNEKLFFGSGTQLSVL.

The rearrangement uses TRBV4-3 and TRBJ2-7; D ambiguous. Germline values: CDR1 LGHNA, CDR2 YSLEER. The CDR3 consists of 13 residues. Trimming took off 1 base at V and 4 bases at J, with 8 bases between the two ends. Here the CDR3 DNA reads TGCGCCAGCAGCCAAGGGCCAGAATACGAGCAGTACTTC. Protein product: CASSQGPEYEQYF.

V and J are TRBV11-1 and TRBJ2-5; the D is unclear. V was trimmed by 1 base and J by 7 bases, leaving 4 bases between them. The CDR3 sequence is 11 residues long. Germline CDR1 and CDR2: SGHAT and FQDESV (reference sequence). DNA of the CDR3: TGTGCCAGCAGCTTAGGAGGGACCCAGTACTTC. Its protein is CASSLGGTQYF. Supplemented by reference TRBV11-1 and TRBJ2-5, the full variable domain reads EAEVAQSPRYKITEKSQAVAFWCDPISGHATLYWYRQILGQGPELLVQFQDESVVDDSQLPKDRFSAERLKGVDSTLKIQPAELGDSAMYLCASSLGGTQYFGPGTRLLVL.

The J gene is TRBJ2-1, the V gene TRBV4-1; possibly TRBD2 for D (6 bases). Trimming cost V 4 bases and J 7 bases, with 11 bases left between them. The CDR3 runs 13 residues. Germline CDR1 and CDR2: MGHRA and YSYEKL. The CDR3 loop is CASSLRLGNEQFF. The CDR3 coding sequence is TGCGCCAGCAGCCTACGACTAGGGAATGAGCAGTTCTTC.